The 2 T cell receptor beta chains listed next were all sequenced from one sample in a study of blood T cell repertoires in COVID-19. Using immunoSEQ multiplex PCR, the repertoire was profiled, and TCRdb retains in-frame clones only, with some absent. Seen here are 200,000 or so clones, roughly 85% observed once, and the top ten hold 3.8%. Sequencing input: PBMCs or T cells enriched from blood (not recorded which). Every receptor here comes from a woman aged 40 to 55 with acute COVID-19.

This clone occurred a few times. J is TRBJ1-1 and V is TRBV6-5; D is ambiguous. V was clipped by 7 bases and J by 2 bases, with 11 bases between them. The CDR3 is 13 amino acids. Germline CDR1 is MNHEY and CDR2 is SVGAGI. The CDR3 DNA reads as TGTGCCAGCAATCACGCAGGTAACACTGAAGCTTTCTTT. Its translation: CASNHAGNTEAFF.

The rearrangement links TRBV6-2 or TRBV6-3 to TRBJ2-7, with unresolved D. The V and J ends lost 3 bases and 1 base respectively, with 7 bases between them. There are 13 residues in the CDR3. Germline CDR1 reads MNHEY; CDR2 reads SVGEGT. CDR3 in DNA: TGTGCCAGCAGTTATTCGGTGTCCTACGAGCAGTACTTC. The encoded protein is CASSYSVSYEQYF.